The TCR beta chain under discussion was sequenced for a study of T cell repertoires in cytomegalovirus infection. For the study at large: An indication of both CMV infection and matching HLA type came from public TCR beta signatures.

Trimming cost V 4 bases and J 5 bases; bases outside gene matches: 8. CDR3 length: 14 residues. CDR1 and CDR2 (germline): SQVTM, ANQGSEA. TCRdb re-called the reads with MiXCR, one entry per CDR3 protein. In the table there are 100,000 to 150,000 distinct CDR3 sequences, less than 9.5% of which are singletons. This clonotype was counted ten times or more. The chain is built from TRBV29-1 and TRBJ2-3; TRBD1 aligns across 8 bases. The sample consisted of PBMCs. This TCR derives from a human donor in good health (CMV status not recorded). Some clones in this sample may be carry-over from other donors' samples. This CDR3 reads CSVAGGAREDTQYF. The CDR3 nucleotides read TGCAGCGTTGCAGGGGGCGCGAGGGAAGATACGCAGTATTTT.